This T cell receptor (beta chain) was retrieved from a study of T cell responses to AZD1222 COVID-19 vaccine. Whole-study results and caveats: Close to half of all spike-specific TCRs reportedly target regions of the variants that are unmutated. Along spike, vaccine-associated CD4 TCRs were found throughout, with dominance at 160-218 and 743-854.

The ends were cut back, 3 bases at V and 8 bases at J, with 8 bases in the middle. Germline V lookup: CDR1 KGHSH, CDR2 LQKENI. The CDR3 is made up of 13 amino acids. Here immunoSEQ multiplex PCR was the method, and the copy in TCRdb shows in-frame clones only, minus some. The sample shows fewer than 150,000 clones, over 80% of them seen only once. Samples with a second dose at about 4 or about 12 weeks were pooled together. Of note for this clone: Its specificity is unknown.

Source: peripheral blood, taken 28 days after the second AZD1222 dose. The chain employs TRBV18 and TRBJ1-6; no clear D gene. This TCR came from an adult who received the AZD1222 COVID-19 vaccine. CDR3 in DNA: TGTGCCAGCTCACCCGCCGGGGATTCACCCCTCCACTTT. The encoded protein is CASSPAGDSPLHF.